This TCR beta chain was obtained from a study of shared clonotypes between healthy human individuals. Overall study results and limits: The study generally estimated greater richness for naive than memory subsets. A few donors showed sharing of around 5% of naive CD4 clonotypes. The researchers took only blood, and tissue repertoires probably look different.

Trimming took 5 bases from V and 6 from J, leaving 22 bases between them. CDR3 length: 16 amino acids. The germline V gene encodes CDR1 MDHEN and CDR2 SYDVKM. Positive CCR7 selection of CD45RO-negative cells yielded the naive CD8 cells, and terminally differentiated effector memory CD45RA+ cells were excluded. Points on this clone: Antigen specificity is unknown.

Method: immunoSEQ multiplex PCR; TCRdb's copy keeps in-frame clones and lacks some. Of roughly 2.1 million clones in the sample, 93% were seen once. This clonotype was sampled from a man aged 18 to 35 in good health. Some clones in this sample may be carry-over from other donors' samples. The rearrangement joins TRBV28 to TRBJ1-2, with a possible D match to TRBD1 (6 bases). The sample consisted of naive CD8+ T cells from PBMCs. The CDR3 sequence: CASSLTVDSGGDGYTF. The DNA of the CDR3 is TGTGCCAGCAGTCTAACGGTTGATTCCGGGGGCGATGGCTACACCTTC.